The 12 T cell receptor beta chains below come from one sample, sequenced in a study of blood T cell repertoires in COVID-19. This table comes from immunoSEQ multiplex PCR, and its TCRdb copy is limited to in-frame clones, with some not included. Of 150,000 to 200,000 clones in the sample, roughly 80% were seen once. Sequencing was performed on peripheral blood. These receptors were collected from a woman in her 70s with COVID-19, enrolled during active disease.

The DNA for the CDR3 is TGTGCCAGCAGCTCGAGCCTAACCACAGATACGCAGTATTTT. Translation gives CASSSSLTTDTQYF. The chain carries TRBV5-4 and TRBJ2-3; D unresolved. V was shortened by 3 bases and J by 2 bases, with 10 bases between the two germline ends. Per the germline V gene, CDR1 is SGHNT and CDR2 is YYREEE (reference sequence). There are 14 residues in the CDR3.

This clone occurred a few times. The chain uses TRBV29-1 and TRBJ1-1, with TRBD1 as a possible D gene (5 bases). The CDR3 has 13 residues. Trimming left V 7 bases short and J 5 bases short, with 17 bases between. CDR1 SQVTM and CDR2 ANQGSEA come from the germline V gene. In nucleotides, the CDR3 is TGCAGCGCGTCTACAGGAGTGGGAACTGAAGCTTTCTTT. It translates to CSASTGVGTEAFF. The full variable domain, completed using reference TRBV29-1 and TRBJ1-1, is SAVISQKPSRDICQRGTSLTIQCQVDSQVTMMFWYRQQPGQSLTLIATANQGSEATYESGFVIDKFPISRPNLTFSTLTVSNMSPEDSSIYLCSASTGVGTEAFFGQGTRLTVV.

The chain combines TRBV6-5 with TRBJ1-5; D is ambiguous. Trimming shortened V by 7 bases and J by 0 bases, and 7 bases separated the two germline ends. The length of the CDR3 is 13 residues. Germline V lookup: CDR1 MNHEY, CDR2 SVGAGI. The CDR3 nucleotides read TGTGCCAGCAATTCAGATAGCAATCAGCCCCAGCATTTT. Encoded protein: CASNSDSNQPQHF.

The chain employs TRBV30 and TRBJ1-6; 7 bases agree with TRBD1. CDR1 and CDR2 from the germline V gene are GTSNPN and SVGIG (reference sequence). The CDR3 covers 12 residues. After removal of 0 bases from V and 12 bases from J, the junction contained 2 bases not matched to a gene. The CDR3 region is CAWSVWTGPLHF. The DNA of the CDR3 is TGTGCCTGGAGTGTATGGACAGGACCCCTCCACTTT.

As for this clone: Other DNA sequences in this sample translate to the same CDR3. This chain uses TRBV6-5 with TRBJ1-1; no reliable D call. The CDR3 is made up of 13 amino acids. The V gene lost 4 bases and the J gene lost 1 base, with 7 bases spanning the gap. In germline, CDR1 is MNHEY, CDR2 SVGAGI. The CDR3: CASSFTGNTEAFF. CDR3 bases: TGTGCCAGCAGTTTCACGGGGAACACTGAAGCTTTCTTT.

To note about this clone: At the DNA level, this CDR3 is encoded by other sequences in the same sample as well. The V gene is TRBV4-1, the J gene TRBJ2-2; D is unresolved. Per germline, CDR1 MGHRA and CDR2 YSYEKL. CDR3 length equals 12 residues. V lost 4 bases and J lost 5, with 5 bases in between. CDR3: CASSLQTGELFF. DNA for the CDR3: TGCGCCAGCAGCCTACAGACCGGGGAGCTGTTTTTT.

This CDR3 is CASSSRVSPLHF. DNA for the CDR3: TGTGCCAGCAGCTCCAGGGTTTCACCCCTCCACTTT. The chain combines TRBV3-1 (or the pseudogene TRBV3-2) with TRBJ1-6; the D gene is possibly TRBD1 (5 bases). V was cut by 5 bases and J by 9 bases, with 8 bases left in between. The CDR3 runs to 12 residues. Germline V lookup: CDR1 LGHDT, CDR2 YNNKEL (reference sequence).

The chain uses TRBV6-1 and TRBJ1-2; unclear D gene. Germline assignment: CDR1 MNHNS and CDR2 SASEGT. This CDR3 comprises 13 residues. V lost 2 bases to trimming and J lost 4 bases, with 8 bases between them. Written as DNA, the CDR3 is TGTGCCAGCAGTGAAAGAGGCACCTATGGCTACACCTTC. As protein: CASSERGTYGYTF.

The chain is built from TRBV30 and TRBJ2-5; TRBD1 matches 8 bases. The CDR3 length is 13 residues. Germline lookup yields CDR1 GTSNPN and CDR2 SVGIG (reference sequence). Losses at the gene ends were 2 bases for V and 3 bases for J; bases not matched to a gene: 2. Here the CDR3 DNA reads TGTGCCTGGAGTCTGGACAGGGAAGAGACCCAGTACTTC. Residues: CAWSLDREETQYF.

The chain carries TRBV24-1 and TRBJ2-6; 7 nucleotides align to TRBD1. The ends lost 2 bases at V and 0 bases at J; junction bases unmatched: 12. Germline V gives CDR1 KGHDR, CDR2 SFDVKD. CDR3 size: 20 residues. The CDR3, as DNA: TGTGCCACCAGTGATTCCAAAGAGGGACAGACCTTCTCTGGGGCCAACGTCCTGACTTTC. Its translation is CATSDSKEGQTFSGANVLTF.

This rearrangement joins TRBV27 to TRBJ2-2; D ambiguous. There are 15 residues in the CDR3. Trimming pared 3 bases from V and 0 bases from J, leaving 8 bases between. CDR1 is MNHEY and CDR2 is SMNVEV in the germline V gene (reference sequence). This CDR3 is CASSFQSANTGELFF. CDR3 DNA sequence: TGTGCCAGCAGTTTCCAGAGCGCGAACACCGGGGAGCTGTTTTTT.

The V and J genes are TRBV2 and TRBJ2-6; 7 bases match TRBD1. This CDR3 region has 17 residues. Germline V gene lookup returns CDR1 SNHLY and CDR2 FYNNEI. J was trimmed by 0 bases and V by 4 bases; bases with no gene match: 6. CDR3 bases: TGTGCCAGCAGTGGATCTGGGGACAGCTCTGGGGCCAACGTCCTGACTTTC. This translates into CASSGSGDSSGANVLTF.